The present T cell receptor beta chain was sequenced within a study of T cell responses to AZD1222 COVID-19 vaccine. The data were produced by immunoSEQ multiplex PCR, yet TCRdb's version contains in-frame clones alone and is incomplete. This sample has about 160,000 clones, with 70% to 90% found just once. As concerns this clone: Its antigen is still unknown.

Findings of the study overall: Seropositive status at baseline applied to only six AZD1222 recipients. Spike-specific TCR depth and breadth grew after two AZD1222 doses. Females made up more of the donors, who were largely white British, and clonal diversity may have come out too low.

Trimming removed 0 bases at V and 4 bases at J, with 13 bases between. In germline, CDR1 is LGHDT, CDR2 YNNKEL (reference sequence). The CDR3 runs 16 residues. This receptor was obtained from an adult in good health. The gene calls are TRBV3-1 (or the pseudogene TRBV3-2) and TRBJ1-3, with D unclear. Sequencing was performed on peripheral blood, taken on day 0 of AZD1222 vaccination. CDR3 region: CASSQDLRGYGNTIYF. The CDR3, as DNA: TGTGCCAGCAGCCAAGATCTGCGAGGGTACGGAAACACCATATATTTT.